A single T cell receptor beta chain is shown here with its context. Its antigen is unidentified. This PCR relied on a set of 60 Vbeta primers and 13 Jbeta primers. The method was immunoSEQ multiplex PCR; TCRdb's version includes in-frame clones alone and lacks a portion of them. The data show 140,000 to 150,000 clones, around 80% seen once. This sample stems from a study of cytomegalovirus exposure and HLA in healthy donors. Per germline, CDR1 SGHDN and CDR2 FVKESK. There are 14 residues in the CDR3. V was cut by 4 bases and J by 10 bases, with 17 bases left in between. Whole-study results and caveats: Researchers reported in a later analysis that common viral pathogens appeared linked to several top clusters. TCR beta V segments were, for the most part, productive about 87% or about 30% of the time in an earlier analysis. Apparent HLA restriction characterized most CMV-associated TCR beta chains in a later analysis.

This sequence joins TRBV14 and TRBJ2-1; maybe TRBD2 (6 bases). The specimen was PBMCs. The clonotype originates from a man between 40 and 49 years old in good health and CMV-seropositive. In nucleotides, the CDR3 is TGTGCCAGCAGCCCTCCCGTGGGAGGCGGCGAGCAGTTCTTC. Its translation: CASSPPVGGGEQFF.